Presented here are 7 T cell receptor beta chains from one specimen sequenced in a study of technical replicates of blood from a handful of donors. The method was immunoSEQ multiplex PCR; TCRdb's version includes in-frame clones alone and lacks a portion of them. The repertoire has some 49,000 clones, roughly 90% of them found once; the top ten carry less than 5%. Sequences were obtained from PBMCs. The source of these receptors is a human donor in good health. Some clones in this sample may be carry-over from other donors' samples.

The chain employs TRBV4-1 and TRBJ1-6; no reliable D call. The CDR3 contains 16 residues. V was pared by 2 bases and J by 7 bases, with 15 bases between. The germline V gene has CDR1 MGHRA and CDR2 YSYEKL. The CDR3 region is CASSQPGGSENSPLHF. As DNA, the CDR3 is TGCGCCAGCAGCCAACCTGGTGGGAGTGAGAATTCACCCCTCCACTTT.

This clone was picked up a small number of times. The V call is TRBV5-4, the J call TRBJ1-1; 8 bases line up with TRBD1. Germline V gene sequence: CDR1 SGHNT, CDR2 YYREEE (reference sequence). J was trimmed by 6 bases and V by 4 bases; bases with no gene match: 8. CDR3 size: 14 residues. CDR3 sequence (DNA): TGTGCCAGCAGCCCGACGGGACAGGTGGCTGAAGCTTTCTTT. Its translation is CASSPTGQVAEAFF.

The chain uses TRBV19 and TRBJ2-1; 16 nucleotides agree with TRBD2. The CDR3 is 15 residues long. Germline V gives CDR1 LNHDA, CDR2 SQIVND (reference sequence). After removal of 5 bases from V and 12 bases from J, the junction contained 7 bases not matched to a gene. The CDR3 nucleotides read TGTGCCAGTAGTGACCCGGGACTAGCGGGAGGGTGGCAGTTCTTC. Its translation: CASSDPGLAGGWQFF.

V gene TRBV5-6 combines with J gene TRBJ2-7; 16 nucleotides align to TRBD2. The junction had 4 bases not matched to a gene; V was cut back by 6 bases and J by 7 bases. This CDR3 has 14 residues. Germline lookup yields CDR1 SGHDT and CDR2 YYEEEE. The CDR3 loop reads CASTTGLAGGEQYF. CDR3 in DNA: TGTGCCAGCACCACGGGACTAGCGGGAGGGGAGCAGTACTTC.

This chain joins TRBV5-1 and TRBJ2-3, with D possibly being TRBD1 (6 bases). CDR1 SGHRS and CDR2 YFSETQ come from the germline V gene. V lost 0 bases and J lost 0, with 8 bases in between. The CDR3 contains 15 residues. The CDR3 DNA reads TGCGCCAGCAGCTTGGAGGGGGTCAGCACAGATACGCAGTATTTT. It codes for CASSLEGVSTDTQYF.

This chain connects TRBV5-1 to TRBJ1-2; D possibly corresponds to TRBD1 (5 bases). Germline loops: CDR1 SGHRS, CDR2 YFSETQ. The CDR3 sequence is 14 residues long. The germline V and J ends were trimmed by 2 bases and 3 bases, with 11 bases remaining between them. The DNA of the CDR3 is TGCGCCAGCAGCTTCCAGGGTACTGACTATGGCTACACCTTC. It is translated as CASSFQGTDYGYTF. The variable domain in full, with the rest retrieved from reference TRBV5-1 and TRBJ1-2, is KAGVTQTPRYLIKTRGQQVTLSCSPISGHRSVSWYQQTPGQGLQFLFEYFSETQRNKGNFPGRFSGRQFSNSRSEMNVSTLELGDSALYLCASSFQGTDYGYTFGSGTRLTVV.

The gene calls are TRBV2 and TRBJ1-5; possible D gene TRBD1, 6 bases. V was clipped by 10 bases and J by 1 base, with 17 bases between them. Germline CDR1 reads SNHLY; CDR2 reads FYNNEI. The CDR3 covers 15 residues. CDR3 in amino acids: CATSEAGESNQPQHF. Here the CDR3 DNA reads TGTGCCACCTCTGAGGCAGGGGAAAGCAATCAGCCCCAGCATTTT.